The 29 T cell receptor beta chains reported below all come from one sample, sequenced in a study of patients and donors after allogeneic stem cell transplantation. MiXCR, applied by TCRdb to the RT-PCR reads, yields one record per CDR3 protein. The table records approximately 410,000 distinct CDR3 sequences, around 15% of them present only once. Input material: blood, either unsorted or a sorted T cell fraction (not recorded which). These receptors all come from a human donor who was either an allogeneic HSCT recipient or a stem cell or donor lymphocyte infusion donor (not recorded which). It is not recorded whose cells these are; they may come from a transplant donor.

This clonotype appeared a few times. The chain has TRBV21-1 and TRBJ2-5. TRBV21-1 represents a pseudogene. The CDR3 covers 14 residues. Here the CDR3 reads CASSKAGYRKTQYF. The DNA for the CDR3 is TGTGCCAGCAGCAAAGCTGGGTATAGGAAGACCCAGTACTTC.

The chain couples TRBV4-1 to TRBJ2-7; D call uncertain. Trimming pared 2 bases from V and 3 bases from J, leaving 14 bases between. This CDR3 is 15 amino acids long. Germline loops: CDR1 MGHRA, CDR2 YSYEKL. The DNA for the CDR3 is TGCGCCAGCAGCCAACCGACCGGGCCTTTCTACGAGCAGTACTTC. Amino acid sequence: CASSQPTGPFYEQYF.

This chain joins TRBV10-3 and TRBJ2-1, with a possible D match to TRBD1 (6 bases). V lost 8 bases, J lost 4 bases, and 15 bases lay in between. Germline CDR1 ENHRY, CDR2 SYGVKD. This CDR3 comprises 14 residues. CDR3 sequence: CAIPGAGSYNEQFF. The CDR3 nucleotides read TGTGCCATCCCAGGGGCCGGATCGTACAATGAGCAGTTCTTC.

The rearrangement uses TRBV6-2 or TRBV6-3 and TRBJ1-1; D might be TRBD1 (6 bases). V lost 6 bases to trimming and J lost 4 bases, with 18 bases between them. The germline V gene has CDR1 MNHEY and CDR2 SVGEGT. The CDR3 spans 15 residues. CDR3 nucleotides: TGTGCCAGCAGCACAAGGGGGGGCGTCGCCACTGAAGCTTTCTTT. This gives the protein CASSTRGGVATEAFF.

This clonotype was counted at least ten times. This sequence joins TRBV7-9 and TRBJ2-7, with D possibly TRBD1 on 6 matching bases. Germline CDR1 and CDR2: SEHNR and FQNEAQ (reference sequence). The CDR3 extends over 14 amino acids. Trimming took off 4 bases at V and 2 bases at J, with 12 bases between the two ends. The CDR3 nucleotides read TGTGCCAGCAGCTCGTACAGGGAAACCTACGAGCAGTACTTC. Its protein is CASSSYRETYEQYF.

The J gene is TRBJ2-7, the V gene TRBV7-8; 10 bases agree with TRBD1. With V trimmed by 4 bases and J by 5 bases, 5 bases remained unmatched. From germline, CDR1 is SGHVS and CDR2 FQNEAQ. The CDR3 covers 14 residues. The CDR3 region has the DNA TGTGCCAGCAGCTGGGGACAGGGGCTTAACGAGCAGTACTTC. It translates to CASSWGQGLNEQYF.

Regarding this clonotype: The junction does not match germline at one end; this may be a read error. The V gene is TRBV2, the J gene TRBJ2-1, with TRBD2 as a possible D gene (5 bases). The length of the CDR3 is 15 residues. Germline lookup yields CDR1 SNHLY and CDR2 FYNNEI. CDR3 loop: CASSGGVSSYNEQSF. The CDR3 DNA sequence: TGTGCCAGCAGTGGGGGAGTAAGCTCCTACAATGAGCAGTCCTTC.

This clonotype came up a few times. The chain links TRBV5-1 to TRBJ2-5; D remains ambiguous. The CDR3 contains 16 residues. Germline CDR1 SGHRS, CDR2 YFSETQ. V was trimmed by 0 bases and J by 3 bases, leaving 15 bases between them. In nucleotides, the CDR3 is TGCGCCAGCAGCTTGGGCCAGAAGGGCGTCAAAGAGACCCAGTACTTC. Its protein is CASSLGQKGVKETQYF.

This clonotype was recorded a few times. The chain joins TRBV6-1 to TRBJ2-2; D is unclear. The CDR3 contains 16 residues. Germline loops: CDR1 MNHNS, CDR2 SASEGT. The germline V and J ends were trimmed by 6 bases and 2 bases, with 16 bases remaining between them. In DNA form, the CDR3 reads TGTGCCAGCAGGCTTACTTCTCGCCCAAACACCGGGGAGCTGTTTTTT. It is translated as CASRLTSRPNTGELFF.

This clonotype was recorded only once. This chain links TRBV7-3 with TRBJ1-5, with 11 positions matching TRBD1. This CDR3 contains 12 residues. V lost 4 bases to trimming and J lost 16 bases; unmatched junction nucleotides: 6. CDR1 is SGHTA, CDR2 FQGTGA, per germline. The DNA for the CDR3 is TGTGCCAGCAGCTCAGGACAGGGGGCGCGACATTTT. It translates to CASSSGQGARHF.

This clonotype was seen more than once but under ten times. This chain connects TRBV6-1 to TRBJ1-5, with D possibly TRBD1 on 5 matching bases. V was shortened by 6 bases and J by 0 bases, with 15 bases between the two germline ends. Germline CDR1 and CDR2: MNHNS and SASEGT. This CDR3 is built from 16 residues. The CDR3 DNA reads TGTGCCAGCAGCCGGACAAGTGGGGCTAGCAATCAGCCCCAGCATTTT. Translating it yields CASSRTSGASNQPQHF.

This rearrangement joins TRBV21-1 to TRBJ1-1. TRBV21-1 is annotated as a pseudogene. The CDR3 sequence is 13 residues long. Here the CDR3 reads CASLRARNTEAFF. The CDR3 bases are TGTGCCAGCTTAAGGGCTAGGAACACTGAAGCTTTCTTT.

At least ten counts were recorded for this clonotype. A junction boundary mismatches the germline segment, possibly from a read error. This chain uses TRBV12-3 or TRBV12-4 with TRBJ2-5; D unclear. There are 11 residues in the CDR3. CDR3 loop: CASSLGGTQYF. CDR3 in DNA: TGTGCCAGCAGCTTAGGTGGGACCCAGTACTTC.

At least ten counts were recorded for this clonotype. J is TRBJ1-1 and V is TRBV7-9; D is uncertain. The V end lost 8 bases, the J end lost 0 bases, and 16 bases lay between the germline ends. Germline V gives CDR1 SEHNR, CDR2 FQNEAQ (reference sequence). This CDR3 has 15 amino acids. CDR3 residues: CASGSSPVMNTEAFF. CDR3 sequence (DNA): TGTGCCAGCGGGTCCTCACCGGTTATGAACACTGAAGCTTTCTTT.

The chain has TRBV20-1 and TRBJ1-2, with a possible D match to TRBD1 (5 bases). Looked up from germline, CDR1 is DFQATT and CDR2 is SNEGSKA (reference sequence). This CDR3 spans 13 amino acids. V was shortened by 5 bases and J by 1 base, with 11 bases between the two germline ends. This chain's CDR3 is CSARDSFNYGYTF. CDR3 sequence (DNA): TGCAGTGCTCGGGACTCTTTTAACTATGGCTACACCTTC.

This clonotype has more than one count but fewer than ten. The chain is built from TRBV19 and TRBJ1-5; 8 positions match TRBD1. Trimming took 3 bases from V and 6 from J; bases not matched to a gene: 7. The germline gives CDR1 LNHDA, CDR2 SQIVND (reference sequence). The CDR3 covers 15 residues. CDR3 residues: CASSMGQDWAQPQHF. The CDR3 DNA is TGTGCCAGTAGTATGGGACAGGATTGGGCTCAGCCCCAGCATTTT.

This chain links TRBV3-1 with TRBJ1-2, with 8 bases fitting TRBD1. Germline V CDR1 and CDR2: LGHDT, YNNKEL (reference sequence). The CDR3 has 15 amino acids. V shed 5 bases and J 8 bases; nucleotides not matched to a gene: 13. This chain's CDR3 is CASSLRTGSESGYTF. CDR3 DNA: TGTGCCAGCAGCTTACGGACAGGGTCGGAGAGCGGCTACACCTTC. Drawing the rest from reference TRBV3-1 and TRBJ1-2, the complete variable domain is DTAVSQTPKYLVTQMGNDKSIKCEQNLGHDTMYWYKQDSKKFLKIMFSYNNKELIINETVPNRFSPKSPDKAHLNLHINSLELGDSAVYFCASSLRTGSESGYTFGSGTRLTVV.

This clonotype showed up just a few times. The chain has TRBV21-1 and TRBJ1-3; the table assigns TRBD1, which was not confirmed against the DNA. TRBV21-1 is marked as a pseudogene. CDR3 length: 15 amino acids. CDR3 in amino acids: CASTTTGSSGNTIYF. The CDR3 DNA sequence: TGTGCCAGCACTACTACAGGGTCCTCTGGAAACACCATATATTTT.

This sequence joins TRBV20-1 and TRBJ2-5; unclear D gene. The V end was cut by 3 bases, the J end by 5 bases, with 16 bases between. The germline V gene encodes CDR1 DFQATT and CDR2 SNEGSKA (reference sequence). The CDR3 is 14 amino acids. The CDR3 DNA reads TGCAGTGCTAGGATGCTCGCGGCATGGGAGACCCAGTACTTC. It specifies CSARMLAAWETQYF.

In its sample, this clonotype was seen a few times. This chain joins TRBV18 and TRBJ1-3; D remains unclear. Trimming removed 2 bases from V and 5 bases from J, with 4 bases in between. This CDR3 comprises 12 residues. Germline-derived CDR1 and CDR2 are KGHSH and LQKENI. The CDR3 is CASSPRRNTIYF. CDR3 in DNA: TGTGCCAGCTCACCAAGGCGAAACACCATATATTTT.

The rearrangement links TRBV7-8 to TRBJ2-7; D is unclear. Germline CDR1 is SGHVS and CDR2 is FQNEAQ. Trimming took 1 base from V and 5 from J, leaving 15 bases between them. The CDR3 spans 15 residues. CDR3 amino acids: CASSLEGGRVHEQYF. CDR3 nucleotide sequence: TGTGCCAGCAGCTTAGAAGGTGGTAGGGTCCACGAGCAGTACTTC. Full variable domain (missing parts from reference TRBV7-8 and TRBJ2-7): GAGVSQSPRYKVAKRGQDVALRCDPISGHVSLFWYQQALGQGPEFLTYFQNEAQLDKSGLPSDRFFAERPEGSVSTLKIQRTQQEDSAVYLCASSLEGGRVHEQYFGPGTRLTVT.

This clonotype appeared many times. The CDR3 here is CASSRRGPDTGELFF. In nucleotides, the CDR3 is TGTGCCAGTTCGAGGAGGGGGCCGGACACCGGGGAGCTGTTTTTT. This chain joins TRBV12-3 or TRBV12-4 and TRBJ2-2; D possibly corresponds to TRBD1 (7 bases). V lost 9 bases and J 3 bases, leaving 17 bases between the germline ends. The CDR3 is made up of 15 amino acids.

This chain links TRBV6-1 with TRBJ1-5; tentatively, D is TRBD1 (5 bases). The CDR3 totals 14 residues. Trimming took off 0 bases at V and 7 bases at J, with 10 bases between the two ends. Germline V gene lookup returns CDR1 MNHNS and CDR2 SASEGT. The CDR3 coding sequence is TGTGCCAGCAGTGAAGCGAGGAGGGACCAGCCCCAGCATTTT. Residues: CASSEARRDQPQHF.

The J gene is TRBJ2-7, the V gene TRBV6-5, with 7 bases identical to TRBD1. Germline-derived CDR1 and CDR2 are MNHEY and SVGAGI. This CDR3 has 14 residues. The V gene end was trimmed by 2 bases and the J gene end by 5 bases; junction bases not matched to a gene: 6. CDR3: CASSYETGSDEQYF. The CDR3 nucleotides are TGTGCCAGCAGTTACGAGACAGGGTCTGACGAGCAGTACTTC.

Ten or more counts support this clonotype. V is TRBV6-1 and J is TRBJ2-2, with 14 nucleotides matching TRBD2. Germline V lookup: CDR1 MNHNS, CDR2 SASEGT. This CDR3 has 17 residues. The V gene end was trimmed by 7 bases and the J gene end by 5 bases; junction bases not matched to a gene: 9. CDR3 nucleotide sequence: TGTGCCAGCACCCCGGGACTAGCGGGAGCTGGTACCGGGGAGCTGTTTTTT. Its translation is CASTPGLAGAGTGELFF.

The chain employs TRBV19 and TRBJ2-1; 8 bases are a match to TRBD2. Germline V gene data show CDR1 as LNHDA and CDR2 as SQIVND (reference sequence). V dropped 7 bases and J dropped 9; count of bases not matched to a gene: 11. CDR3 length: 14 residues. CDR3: CASTLAGGGGEQFF. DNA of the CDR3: TGTGCCAGTACCTTGGCGGGAGGAGGTGGTGAGCAGTTCTTC.

The chain's CDR3 is CASGILSGSTDTQYF. The DNA for the CDR3 is TGCGCCAGCGGAATTCTTAGCGGTTCCACAGATACGCAGTATTTT. This chain uses TRBV5-1 with TRBJ2-3; tentatively, D is TRBD2 (6 bases). Trimming took off 7 bases at V and 2 bases at J, with 17 bases between the two ends. Germline CDR1 SGHRS, CDR2 YFSETQ. The CDR3 runs 15 residues.

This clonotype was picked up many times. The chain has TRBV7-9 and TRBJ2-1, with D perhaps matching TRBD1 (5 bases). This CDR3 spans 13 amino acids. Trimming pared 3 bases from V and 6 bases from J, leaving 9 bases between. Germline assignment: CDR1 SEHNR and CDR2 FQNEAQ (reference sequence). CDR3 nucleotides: TGTGCCAGCAGCTTGGACATAGCCAATGAGCAGTTCTTC. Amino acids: CASSLDIANEQFF.

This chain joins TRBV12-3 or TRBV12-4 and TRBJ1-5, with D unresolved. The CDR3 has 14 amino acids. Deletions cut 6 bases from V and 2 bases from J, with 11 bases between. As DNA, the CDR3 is TGTGCCAGCAGGGCCGGGTGGGGCAATCAGCCCCAGCATTTT. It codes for CASRAGWGNQPQHF.